The T cell receptor (beta chain) under discussion was sequenced for a study of blood T cells in healthy people across ages (dated by TCRdb to between 2014 and 2016). About the study as a whole: In model experiments, template switching captured about one uniquely barcoded TCR beta cDNA molecule for every two T cells. To track age-related changes in TCR beta repertoire diversity, the study relied on deep sequencing normalized with unique cDNA molecular identifiers. To avoid experimental bias, donors of different ages were randomly spread across the sequencing lanes. Using the same blood draw, the study looked at two additional independent replicas of 1 million unique cDNA reads for two donors, one aged 18 to 30 and the other aged 80 or older. Donors were grouped into four age groups: young (average 16 years), middle-aged (approximately 41), aged (62) and long-lived (approximately 75).

The library was made by 5' RACE. Sequencing took place on an Illumina HiSeq 2500. The second PCR ran for about 6 to 12 cycles and used a J-beta primer mix along with a sample-barcoded 5' primer. Each TCR beta cDNA molecule received a unique molecular identifier from a template-switch 5' adaptor carrying 12 random nucleotides. At least 2.5 million CDR3-containing paired-end reads were obtained from each sample. The Mint cDNA synthesis kit, primed by a TRBC-specific oligonucleotide, was used to synthesize first-strand cDNA from all RNA. Following uracil-DNA glycosylase treatment, a first 18-cycle PCR with universal primers M1SS and BC2_uni_R was performed on all cDNA. The published analysis was carried out like this. Each sample was normalized by randomly selecting 1 million high-quality reads, each carrying a distinct molecular identifier. Reads sharing molecular identifiers were discarded rather than binned into consensus sequences. CDR3 identification, clonotype clustering and error correction used MiTCR with a Q25 quality threshold and the strictest error-elimination algorithm. Lower-bound total TCR beta diversity was estimated with a nonparametric unseen species model using Euler transformation. Clones were called with MiXCR by TCRdb after fastp trimmed the public reads at Q25, and only in-frame beta chains were retained. Each record represents a unique CDR3 protein, reported with the most common genes and DNA among its rows. TCRdb, not the original authors, processed these V and J calls. This sample holds approximately 810,000 distinct CDR3 sequences; more than 25% were observed only once. The top ten clonotypes cover around a sixth of the sample.

This clonotype was detected many times. Its antigen specificity is not known. An end of the junction differs from the germline gene, which may be a read error. The approximately 39 donors, aged about 6 to 95 years, were systemically healthy Caucasian individuals from Russia. Each donor gave 8 to 10 milliliters of peripheral blood, drawn into EDTA-treated Vacutainer tubes. Ficoll-Paque density-gradient centrifugation was used to isolate PBMCs, with at least 6 million per sample. Total RNA, at least 5 micrograms per sample, was extracted from PBMCs with Trizol reagent. For every donor, an aliquot of PBMCs went through flow cytometry to measure the percentages of naive CD45RAhigh/CD27high T cells. The CDR3 starts with the cysteine, ends with the phenylalanine, and has 14 residues. Only the CDR3 part of the read is kept: 42 bases, read in frame from the first base. Via the germline V gene, CDR1 is SGHAT and CDR2 FQNNGV.

Findings and caveats that apply to the study as a whole: Conclusive comparison of naive and antigen-experienced compartments was prevented by the profiling of bulk unsorted PBMCs. Because the CMV infection status of the donors was unknown, age-related changes in expanded clonotypes may potentially have been confounded. Estimates of total diversity based on one million sequenced T cells were regarded as lower bounds and as underestimates. Compared with the aged group, the long-lived group had more naive CD4+ T cells, fewer expanded clones and increased TCR diversity, a pattern suggesting age selection. A strong correlation was found between observed TCR beta diversity and the percentage of naive T cells measured by flow cytometry. As age increased, observed TCR beta diversity per million T cells dropped in a roughly linear way, and a significant reduction was already evident by age 40.

The sequence links TRBV11-2 to TRBJ2-7; 8 middle bases align to TRBD2. The sequencing sample was made of blood. This sequence was found in a woman of 80 years or more in good health. In nucleotide form, the sequence is TGTGCCAGCAGCTTAGTAGCGGGGACCTATGAGCAGTACTTC. The translation is CASSLVAGTYEQYF.